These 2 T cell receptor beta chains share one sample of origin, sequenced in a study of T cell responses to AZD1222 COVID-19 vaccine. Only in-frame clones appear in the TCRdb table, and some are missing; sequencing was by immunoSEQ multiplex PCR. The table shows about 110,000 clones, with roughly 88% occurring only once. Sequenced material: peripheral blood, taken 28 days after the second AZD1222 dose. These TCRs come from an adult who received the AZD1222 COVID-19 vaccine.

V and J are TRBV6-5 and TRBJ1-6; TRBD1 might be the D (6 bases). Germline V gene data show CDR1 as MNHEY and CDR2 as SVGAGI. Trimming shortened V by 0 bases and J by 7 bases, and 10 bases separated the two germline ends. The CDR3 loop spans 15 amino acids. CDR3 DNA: TGTGCCAGCAGTTACTCCCGGGGGCTGAATTCACCCCTCCACTTT. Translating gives CASSYSRGLNSPLHF.

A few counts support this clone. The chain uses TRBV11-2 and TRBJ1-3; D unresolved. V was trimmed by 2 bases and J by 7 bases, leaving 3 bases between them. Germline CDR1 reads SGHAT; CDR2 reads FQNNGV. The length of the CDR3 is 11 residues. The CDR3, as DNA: TGTGCCAGCAGCTTACAGAACACCATATATTTT. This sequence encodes CASSLQNTIYF.